The 26 T cell receptor beta chains below were found in one sample sequenced in a study of cytomegalovirus exposure and HLA in healthy donors. The PCR was carried out with 60 Vbeta primers and 13 Jbeta primers. The method was immunoSEQ multiplex PCR; TCRdb's version includes in-frame clones alone and lacks a portion of them. The sample lists under 150,000 clones, about 68% occurring once. The sequenced material came from PBMCs. Receptors were obtained from a middle-aged woman in good health and CMV-seropositive.

This clone was detected once. The chain has TRBV7-8 and TRBJ1-5; 8 positions match TRBD1. The CDR3 sequence is 14 residues long. The V gene's germline CDR1 is SGHVS and CDR2 FQNEAQ. The J segment lost 5 bases and the V segment lost 2 bases, leaving 2 bases of the junction unmatched. The CDR3 DNA follows: TGTGCCAGCAGCTTATACAGGGGGGATCAGCCCCAGCATTTT. The encoded protein is CASSLYRGDQPQHF.

The gene calls are TRBV6-5 and TRBJ1-6, with TRBD1 identical over 7 bases. V trimming: 2 bases; J trimming: 6 bases; junction bases outside the gene matches: 4. Looked up from germline, CDR1 is MNHEY and CDR2 is SVGAGI. The CDR3 spans 15 residues. The CDR3 sequence: CASSYQGGGNSPLHF. As DNA, the CDR3 is TGTGCCAGCAGTTACCAAGGGGGCGGTAATTCACCCCTCCACTTT.

V and J are TRBV9 and TRBJ2-3; perhaps TRBD1 as D (8 bases). CDR1 and CDR2 from the germline V gene are SGDLS and YYNGEE. V lost 3 bases and J 4 bases, leaving 15 bases between the germline ends. The CDR3 covers 15 residues. The CDR3 DNA reads TGTGCCAGCAGCGGCGGGGGACAGGACCCAGATACGCAGTATTTT. This gives the protein CASSGGGQDPDTQYF.

The chain uses TRBV19 and TRBJ2-7; 9 bases fit TRBD1. The length of the CDR3 is 13 residues. V was clipped by 10 bases and J by 4 bases; unmatched bases: 8. Per the germline V gene, CDR1 is LNHDA and CDR2 is SQIVND (reference sequence). CDR3 sequence reads: CATGQGTLYEQYF. DNA for the CDR3: TGTGCCACTGGACAGGGGACCTTATACGAGCAGTACTTC.

The rearrangement uses TRBV7-8 and TRBJ2-3, with TRBD2 matching 10 bases. Germline V gives CDR1 SGHVS, CDR2 FQNEAQ. The CDR3 runs to 17 residues. Trimming cost V 7 bases and J 9 bases; bases outside gene matches: 19. This CDR3 is CASTTDGRSSGRGTQYF. The DNA of the CDR3 is TGTGCCAGCACCACAGATGGGAGGTCTAGCGGGAGAGGGACGCAGTATTTT.

This clone occurred a few times. V and J are TRBV6-6 and TRBJ1-3; 7 bases are shared with TRBD1. CDR3 length: 14 residues. CDR1 MNHNY and CDR2 SVGAGI come from the germline V gene (reference sequence). The junction had 7 bases not matched to a gene; V was cut back by 7 bases and J by 4 bases. CDR3 bases: TGTGCCAGCAATGACAGGGAGTGGGGAAACACCATATATTTT. Protein product: CASNDREWGNTIYF.

The chain couples TRBV15 to TRBJ2-2; D unresolved. V was cut by 0 bases and J by 7 bases, with 15 bases left in between. This CDR3 region has 16 residues. Germline V gene data show CDR1 as LNHNV and CDR2 as YYDKDF (reference sequence). Here the CDR3 DNA reads TGTGCCACCAGCAGAGAACGGAGCCCGCTGGTCGGGGAGCTGTTTTTT. Translating it yields CATSRERSPLVGELFF.

This clone has just one count. The chain recombines TRBV5-1 with TRBJ2-7, with D unclear. The germline V gene has CDR1 SGHRS and CDR2 YFSETQ. The CDR3 sequence is 15 residues long. The ends were cut back, 0 bases at V and 3 bases at J, with 13 bases in the middle. CDR3 coding DNA: TGCGCCAGCAGCTTGGGCCCCCGGAACAGCTACGAGCAGTACTTC. Its protein product is CASSLGPRNSYEQYF.

The chain uses TRBV9 and TRBJ1-3; D is unclear. Germline CDR1 reads SGDLS; CDR2 reads YYNGEE. Trimming shortened V by 4 bases and J by 0 bases, and 20 bases separated the two germline ends. The CDR3 is made up of 18 amino acids. The CDR3 is CASSPTAGFPSSGNTIYF. The CDR3 nucleotides are TGTGCCAGCAGCCCAACGGCCGGGTTCCCCAGCTCTGGAAACACCATATATTTT.

V gene TRBV27 combines with J gene TRBJ1-2, with D hard to call. Germline CDR1 MNHEY, CDR2 SMNVEV (reference sequence). V lost 7 bases and J 1 base, leaving 7 bases between the germline ends. This CDR3 is built from 12 residues. The CDR3 protein is CASTRVNYGYTF. The CDR3 nucleotides are TGTGCCAGCACCCGGGTTAACTATGGCTACACCTTC.

The chain is built from TRBV21-1 and TRBJ2-2; TRBD2 was called by the table and not checked on the DNA. TRBV21-1 corresponds to a pseudogene. The CDR3 runs to 15 residues. For the CDR3, the DNA is TGTGCCAGCAGCTTGGGCGGGCCTGAGACCGGGGAGCTGTTTTTT. Translating it yields CASSLGGPETGELFF.

This chain uses TRBV2 with TRBJ2-6; D unresolved. The CDR3 spans 18 residues. V lost 8 bases and J lost 0, with 20 bases in between. CDR1 SNHLY and CDR2 FYNNEI come from the germline V gene. The CDR3 nucleotides read TGTGCCAGCGACCCAGACACCTTGGGTCTCTCTGGGGCCAACGTCCTGACTTTC. This gives the protein CASDPDTLGLSGANVLTF.

This sequence joins TRBV2 and TRBJ2-5; 8 bases map to TRBD2. The DNA end is more similar to TRBJ2-7, so the J call may be wrong. This CDR3 is built from 14 residues. CDR1 is SNHLY and CDR2 is FYNNEI in the germline V gene. The CDR3 nucleotides are TGTGCCAGCATGAAAAGCGGGAGAGTGGCCGAGCAGTACTTC. As protein: CASMKSGRVAEQYF.

The chain couples TRBV4-1 to TRBJ1-3; 10 nucleotides agree with TRBD1. CDR3 size: 16 residues. The trim removed 0 bases at V and 8 bases at J, leaving 7 bases unmatched. CDR1 is MGHRA and CDR2 is YSYEKL in the germline V gene. The CDR3 nucleotides are TGCGCCAGCAGCCAAGAATTCCAGGGGACAGGGGACACCATATATTTT. Protein product: CASSQEFQGTGDTIYF.

Only a few counts were recorded for this clone. The gene calls are TRBV5-1 and TRBJ2-1; 11 bases line up with TRBD1. V lost 6 bases and J lost 6; bases outside the gene matches: 8. CDR1 is SGHRS and CDR2 is YFSETQ in the germline V gene. CDR3 length equals 15 residues. CDR3 protein: CASTPSGQGGNEQFF. The CDR3 DNA reads as TGCGCCAGCACCCCTTCGGGACAGGGGGGCAATGAGCAGTTCTTC.

This clone came up a few times. V and J are TRBV30 and TRBJ2-4, with 8 bases aligning to TRBD1. This CDR3 region has 15 residues. V trimming: 3 bases; J trimming: 5 bases; junction bases outside the gene matches: 9. Germline CDR1 and CDR2: GTSNPN and SVGIG (reference sequence). The CDR3 sequence is CAWRSPGTGQNIQYF. The CDR3 region has the DNA TGTGCCTGGAGATCCCCCGGGACAGGCCAAAACATTCAGTACTTC.

V is TRBV6-5 and J is TRBJ2-7, with 7 positions matching TRBD2. Germline loops: CDR1 MNHEY, CDR2 SVGAGI. The CDR3 loop spans 15 amino acids. Germline trimming cut 0 bases from V and 4 bases from J; bases unmatched to any gene: 6. The CDR3 protein is CASSYSAGEDYEQYF. The CDR3 coding sequence is TGTGCCAGCAGTTACTCGGCGGGAGAGGATTACGAGCAGTACTTC.

The chain couples TRBV5-6 to TRBJ1-1; 10 bases are shared with TRBD1. Germline V gene lookup returns CDR1 SGHDT and CDR2 YYEEEE. V lost 4 bases to trimming and J lost 7 bases; unmatched junction nucleotides: 10. The CDR3 is 15 amino acids. The CDR3 loop reads CASSPFGQGDNEAFF. CDR3 DNA sequence: TGTGCCAGCAGCCCTTTCGGACAGGGGGATAATGAAGCTTTCTTT.

V gene TRBV4-2 combines with J gene TRBJ2-5; perhaps TRBD1 as D (6 bases). Trimming shortened V by 0 bases and J by 2 bases, and 7 bases separated the two germline ends. The germline V gene has CDR1 LGHNA and CDR2 YNFKEQ. This CDR3 has 14 amino acids. The chain's CDR3 is CASSQDRGQETQYF. For the CDR3, the DNA is TGTGCCAGCAGCCAAGACAGGGGACAAGAGACCCAGTACTTC.

The chain joins TRBV4-2 to TRBJ2-6; 16 bases map to TRBD2. The V gene's germline CDR1 is LGHNA and CDR2 YNFKEQ. J gave up 2 bases and V 4 bases, and 5 bases lay outside the gene matches. The CDR3 is 19 amino acids. In DNA, the CDR3 is TGTGCCAGCAGCCCAACGGGACTAGCGGGAGGGGCTGGGGCCAACGTCCTGACTTTC. Translated: CASSPTGLAGGAGANVLTF.

This clone has a handful of counts. This chain links TRBV10-3 with TRBJ1-1; D is undetermined. CDR1 ENHRY and CDR2 SYGVKD come from the germline V gene. The CDR3 has 12 amino acids. V was clipped by 6 bases and J by 5 bases, with 10 bases between them. The CDR3 nucleotides read TGTGCCATCAGCCCCTCCGGGACTGAAGCTTTCTTT. Residues: CAISPSGTEAFF.

The V call is TRBV7-2, the J call TRBJ1-4; D is unresolved. CDR1 is SGHTA, CDR2 FQGNSA, per germline. The V end was cut by 1 base, the J end by 8 bases, with 14 bases between. This CDR3 has 15 residues. The CDR3 DNA follows: TGTGCCAGCAGCTTAGACGCGGCTAGCCGCGAAAAACTGTTTTTT. Its translation is CASSLDAASREKLFF.

This sequence joins TRBV19 and TRBJ1-2; no clear D. The CDR3 has 12 residues. Germline lookup yields CDR1 LNHDA and CDR2 SQIVND (reference sequence). V lost 7 bases and J 6 bases, leaving 12 bases between the germline ends. The CDR3 region has the DNA TGTGCCAGTAACTGGGGAGGCGATGGCTACACCTTC. Protein: CASNWGGDGYTF.

This clone was seen only a few times. The chain combines TRBV27 with TRBJ2-3; 11 nucleotides agree with TRBD2. There are 16 residues in the CDR3. V dropped 4 bases and J dropped 4; count of bases not matched to a gene: 7. The germline V gene has CDR1 MNHEY and CDR2 SMNVEV (reference sequence). DNA of the CDR3: TGTGCCAGCAGTTCAATTAGCGGGAGGGCTGCAGATACGCAGTATTTT. It translates to CASSSISGRAADTQYF.

V gene TRBV5-1 combines with J gene TRBJ1-1; D is unresolved. The CDR3 consists of 13 residues. V shed 2 bases and J shed 1 base, with 6 bases lying between them. Germline CDR1 reads SGHRS; CDR2 reads YFSETQ. DNA for the CDR3: TGCGCCAGCAGCTTCGAACAGAACACTGAAGCTTTCTTT. Its translation is CASSFEQNTEAFF.

The chain joins TRBV9 to TRBJ2-5; D is unresolved. The closer fit of TRBJ2-7 to the DNA end suggests the J call may be wrong. The CDR3 contains 14 residues. Germline V gives CDR1 SGDLS, CDR2 YYNGEE. The CDR3 loop reads CASSADWNTYEQYF. CDR3 in DNA: TGTGCCAGCAGCGCCGACTGGAATACCTACGAGCAGTACTTC.